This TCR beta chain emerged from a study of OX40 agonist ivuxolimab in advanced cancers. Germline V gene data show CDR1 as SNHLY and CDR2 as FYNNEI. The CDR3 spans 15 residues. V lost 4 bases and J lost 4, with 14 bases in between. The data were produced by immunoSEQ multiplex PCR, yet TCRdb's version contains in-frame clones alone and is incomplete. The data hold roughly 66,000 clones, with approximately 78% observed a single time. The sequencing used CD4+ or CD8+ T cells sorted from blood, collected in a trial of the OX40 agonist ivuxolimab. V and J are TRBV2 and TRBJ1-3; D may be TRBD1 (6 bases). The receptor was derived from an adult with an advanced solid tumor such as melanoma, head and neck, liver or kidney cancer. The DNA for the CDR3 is TGTGCCAGCAGTGGACTTCGAGGGGGGGGAAACACCATATATTTT. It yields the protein CASSGLRGGGNTIYF.